This T cell receptor beta chain originates from a study of blood T cell repertoires in COVID-19. As for the study in general: From the United States, Italy and Spain came samples of acute and convalescent COVID-19.

In the authors' methods: It was from reference gene primer amplification that nucleated cell counts were estimated. Sequencing used immunoSEQ multiplex PCR; TCRdb keeps in-frame clones, though not all of them. Clone size and the V and J calls come from that table; the DNA yielded D and trimming. Of about 160,000 clones in the sample, roughly 82% were seen once. CDR3 length equals 14 residues. V was pared by 2 bases and J by 3 bases, with 11 bases between. CDR1 is SGHDT and CDR2 is YYEEEE in the germline V gene. Sequencing was performed on peripheral blood. This sequence originates from a woman aged 40 to 49 with COVID-19, enrolled during active disease. The rearrangement joins TRBV5-6 to TRBJ1-1; D is undetermined. The CDR3 reads CASSFPAGDTEAFF. In DNA, the CDR3 is TGTGCCAGCAGCTTCCCAGCGGGAGACACTGAAGCTTTCTTT.